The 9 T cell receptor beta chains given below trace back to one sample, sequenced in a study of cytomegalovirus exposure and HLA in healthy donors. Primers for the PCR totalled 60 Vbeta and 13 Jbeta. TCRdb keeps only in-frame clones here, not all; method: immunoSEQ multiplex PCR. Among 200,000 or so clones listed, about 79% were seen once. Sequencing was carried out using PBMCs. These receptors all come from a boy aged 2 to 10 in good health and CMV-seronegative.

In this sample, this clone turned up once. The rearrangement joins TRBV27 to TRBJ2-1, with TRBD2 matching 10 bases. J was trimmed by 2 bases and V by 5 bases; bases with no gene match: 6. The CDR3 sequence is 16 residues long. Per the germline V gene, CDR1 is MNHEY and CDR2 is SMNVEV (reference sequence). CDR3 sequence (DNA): TGTGCCAGCAGTCCCCGCCTAGCGGGAGCCTACAATGAGCAGTTCTTC. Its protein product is CASSPRLAGAYNEQFF.

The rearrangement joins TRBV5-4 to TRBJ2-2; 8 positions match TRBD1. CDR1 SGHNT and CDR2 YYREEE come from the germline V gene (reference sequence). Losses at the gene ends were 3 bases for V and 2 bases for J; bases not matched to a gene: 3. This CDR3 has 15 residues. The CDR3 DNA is TGTGCCAGCAGCTGGGACAGGAGTAACACCGGGGAGCTGTTTTTT. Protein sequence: CASSWDRSNTGELFF. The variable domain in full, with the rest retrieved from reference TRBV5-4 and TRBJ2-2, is ETGVTQSPTHLIKTRGQQVTLRCSSQSGHNTVSWYQQALGQGPQFIFQYYREEENGRGNFPPRFSGLQFPNYSSELNVNALELDDSALYLCASSWDRSNTGELFFGEGSRLTVL.

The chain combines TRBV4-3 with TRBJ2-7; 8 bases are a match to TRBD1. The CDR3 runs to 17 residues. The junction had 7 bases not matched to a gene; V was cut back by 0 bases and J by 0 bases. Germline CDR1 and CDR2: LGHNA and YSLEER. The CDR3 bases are TGCGCCAGCAGCCAAGATTTGGGACAGGCGAACTCCTACGAGCAGTACTTC. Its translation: CASSQDLGQANSYEQYF.

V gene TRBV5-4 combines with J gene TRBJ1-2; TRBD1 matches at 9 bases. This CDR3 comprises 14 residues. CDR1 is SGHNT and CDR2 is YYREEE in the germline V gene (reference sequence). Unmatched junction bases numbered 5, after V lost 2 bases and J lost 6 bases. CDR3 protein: CASSFTGGGHGYTF. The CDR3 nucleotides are TGTGCCAGCAGCTTTACAGGGGGCGGGCATGGCTACACCTTC.

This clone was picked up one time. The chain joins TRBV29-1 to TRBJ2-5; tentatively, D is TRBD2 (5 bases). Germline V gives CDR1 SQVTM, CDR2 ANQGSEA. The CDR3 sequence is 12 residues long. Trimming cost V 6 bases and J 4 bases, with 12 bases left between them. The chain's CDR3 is CSVLLGGETQYF. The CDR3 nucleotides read TGCAGCGTCTTACTAGGAGGAGAGACCCAGTACTTC.

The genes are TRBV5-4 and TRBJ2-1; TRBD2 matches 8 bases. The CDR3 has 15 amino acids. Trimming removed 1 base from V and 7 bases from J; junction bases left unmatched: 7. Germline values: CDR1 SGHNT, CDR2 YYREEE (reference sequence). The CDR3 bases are TGTGCCAGCAGCTTGCGGGGGGGGGTAGGGAATGAGCAGTTCTTC. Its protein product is CASSLRGGVGNEQFF.

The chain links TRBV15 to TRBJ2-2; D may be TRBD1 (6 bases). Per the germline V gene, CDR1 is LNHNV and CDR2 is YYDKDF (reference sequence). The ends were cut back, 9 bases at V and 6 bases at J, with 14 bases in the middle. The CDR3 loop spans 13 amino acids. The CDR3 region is CATGSRGAGELFF. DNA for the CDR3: TGTGCCACGGGGAGCAGGGGCGCCGGGGAGCTGTTTTTT.

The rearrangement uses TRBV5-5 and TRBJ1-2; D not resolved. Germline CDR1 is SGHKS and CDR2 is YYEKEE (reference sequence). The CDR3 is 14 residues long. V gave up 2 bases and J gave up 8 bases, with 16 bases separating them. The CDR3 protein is CASSFWTPEGGYTF. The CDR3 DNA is TGTGCCAGCAGCTTCTGGACGCCCGAGGGCGGCTACACCTTC.

CDR3 DNA sequence: TGTGCCAGCAGTCCCGGGACTAGTTACAATGAGCAGTTCTTC. This gives the protein CASSPGTSYNEQFF. J is TRBJ2-1 and V is TRBV6-4, with TRBD2 matching 8 bases. Germline V CDR1 and CDR2: MRHNA, SNTAGT. The trim removed 5 bases at V and 4 bases at J, leaving 4 bases unmatched. CDR3 length equals 14 residues.